The present T cell receptor (beta chain) was sequenced within a study of post-analysis software for immune sequencing data. Study-wide points: Five TRBV segments, TRBV5-6, TRBV5-1 and TRBV20-1 among them, were found more frequent in patients than controls. With F measure, samples from one preparation batch clustered together strongly. Controls showed significantly higher normalized Chao1 diversity than did multiple sclerosis patients.

Comments on this clonotype: Its cognate antigen is unknown.

The V and J ends lost 0 bases and 4 bases, in that order; junction bases with no gene match: 6. From germline, CDR1 is MNHEY and CDR2 SVGAGI. The CDR3 loop spans 15 amino acids. TCR beta cDNA libraries included unique molecular identifiers. TCRdb reprocessed the PCR reads via MiXCR and lists one record per CDR3 protein. Here the sample spans 450,000 or so distinct CDR3 sequences, roughly 45% being singletons. Sequencing used blood. V is TRBV6-5 and J is TRBJ2-7; 7 positions match TRBD1. The origin of this receptor is a girl between 10 and 17 years old with multiple sclerosis. DNA of the CDR3: TGTGCCAGCAGTTACTCAGGGACAGCGGCTTACGAGCAGTACTTC. It codes for CASSYSGTAAYEQYF.